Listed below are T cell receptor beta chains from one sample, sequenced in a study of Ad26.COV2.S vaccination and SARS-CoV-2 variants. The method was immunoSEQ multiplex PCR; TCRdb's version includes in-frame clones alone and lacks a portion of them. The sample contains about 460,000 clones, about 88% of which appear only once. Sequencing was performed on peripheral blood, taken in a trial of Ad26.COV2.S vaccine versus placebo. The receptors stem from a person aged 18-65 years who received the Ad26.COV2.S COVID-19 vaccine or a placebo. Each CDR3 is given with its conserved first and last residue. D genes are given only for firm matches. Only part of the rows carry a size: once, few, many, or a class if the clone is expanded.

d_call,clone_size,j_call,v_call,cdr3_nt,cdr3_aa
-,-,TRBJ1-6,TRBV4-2,TGTGCCAGCAGCCAAGATATCCCCTGGCGGGATTCACCCCTCCACTTT,CASSQDIPWRDSPLHF
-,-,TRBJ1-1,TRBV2,TGTGCCAGCAACAGCTATAACACTGAAGCTTTCTTT,CASNSYNTEAFF
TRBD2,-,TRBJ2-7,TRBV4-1,TGCGCCAGCAGCAAACTAGCGGGAGAGGGCTACGAGCAGTACTTC,CASSKLAGEGYEQYF
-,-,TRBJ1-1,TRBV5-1,TGCGCCAGCAGCTTGACCTTAACAAGTCTGGGGAAAGCTTTCTTT,CASSLTLTSLGKAFF
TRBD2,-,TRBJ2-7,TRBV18,TGTGCCAGCTCACCAGGGACTAGCGGGAGAACCGACGAGCAGTACTTC,CASSPGTSGRTDEQYF
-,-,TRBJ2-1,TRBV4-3,TGCGCCAGCAGCCGGGGTGGGGAGCAGTTCTTC,CASSRGGEQFF
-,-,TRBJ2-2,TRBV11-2,TGTGCCAGCAGCTTAGCGGGCAACACCGGGGAGCTGTTTTTT,CASSLAGNTGELFF
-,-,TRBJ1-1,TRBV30,TGTGCCTGGAGTAGGGCGGCGCTTGGGAGTGAAGCTTTCTTT,CAWSRAALGSEAFF
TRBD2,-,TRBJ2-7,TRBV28,TGTGCCAGCCAACTCGGGGGGGGAGGGCCCTCCTACGAGCAGTACTTC,CASQLGGGGPSYEQYF
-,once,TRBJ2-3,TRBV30,TGTGCCTGGAAACTGAGCGAAACCACAGATACGCAGTATTTT,CAWKLSETTDTQYF
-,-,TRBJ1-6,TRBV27,TGTGCCAGCAGGACAGGCCTGAGCTCCTATAATTCACCCCTCCACTTT,CASRTGLSSYNSPLHF
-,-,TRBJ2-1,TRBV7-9,TGTGCCAGCAGCACACCGACCAATGAGCAGTTCTTC,CASSTPTNEQFF
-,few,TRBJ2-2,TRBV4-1,TGCGCCAGCAGCCAAGGGCGGGGTAACACCGGGGAGCTGTTTTTT,CASSQGRGNTGELFF
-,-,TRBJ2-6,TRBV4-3,TGCGCCAGCAGCCAAGAACCCGGGACTGGGGCCAACGTCCTGACTTTC,CASSQEPGTGANVLTF
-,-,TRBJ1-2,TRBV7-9,TGTGCCAGCAGCAAAACAGGGTGGGAGGGCTACACCTTC,CASSKTGWEGYTF
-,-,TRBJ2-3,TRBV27,TGTGCCAGCAGTTTATACCCTTCGGTAGATACGCAGTATTTT,CASSLYPSVDTQYF
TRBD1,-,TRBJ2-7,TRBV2,TGTGCCACCTGGACAGGCAAATACGAGCAGTACTTC,CATWTGKYEQYF
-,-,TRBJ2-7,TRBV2,TGTGCCAACAAAAAAGCCTTCCGACGGACAGATGGAACCTCCTACGAGCAGTACTTC,CANKKAFRRTDGTSYEQYF
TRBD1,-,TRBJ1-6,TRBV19,TGTGCCAGTAGGACACGGACAGGGGGGAATTCACCCCTCCACTTT,CASRTRTGGNSPLHF
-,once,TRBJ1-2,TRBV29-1,TGCAGCGTTGCACAGGGCGATGGCTACACCTTC,CSVAQGDGYTF
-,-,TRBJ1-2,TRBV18,TGTGCCAGCTCAGGTCGGGACAAAGGAGATGGCTACACCTTC,CASSGRDKGDGYTF
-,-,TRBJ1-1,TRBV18,TGTGCCAGCTCACCAGATTTCGGGCAGACGAACACTGAAGCTTTCTTT,CASSPDFGQTNTEAFF
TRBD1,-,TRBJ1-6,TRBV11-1,TGTGCCAGCAGCCAGGACAGGGGTAATTCACCCCTCCACTTT,CASSQDRGNSPLHF
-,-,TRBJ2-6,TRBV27,TGTGCCAGCAGTTTACGACTACTAGGATCTGGGGCCAACGTCCTGACTTTC,CASSLRLLGSGANVLTF
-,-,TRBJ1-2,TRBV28,TGTGCCAGCAGCCTGGACGGGGTGGGCTACACCTTC,CASSLDGVGYTF
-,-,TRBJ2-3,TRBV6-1,TGTGCCAGCAGTGAAGTAGATTGGACCGTTACGCAGTATTTT,CASSEVDWTVTQYF
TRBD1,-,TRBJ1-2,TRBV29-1,TGCAGCGTTGACGCGGACAGGGGGCAGGACTATGGCTACACCTTC,CSVDADRGQDYGYTF
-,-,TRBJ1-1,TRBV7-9,TGTGCCAGCAGCCCATCAGATACCCACAGGGTTGCTTTCTTT,CASSPSDTHRVAFF
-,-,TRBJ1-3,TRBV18,TGTGCCAGCTCACCAATTAGTTCCAATCCATCTGGAAACACCATATATTTT,CASSPISSNPSGNTIYF
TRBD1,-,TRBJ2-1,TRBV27,TGTGTTAAGTACCACAGGGGGAGACTTAGGTTGGATGAGCAGTTCTTC,CVKYHRGRLRLDEQFF
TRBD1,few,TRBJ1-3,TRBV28,TGTGCCAGCACTTCTCGGGGACAGTGGTTTGGGAGGGGAAACACCATATATTTT,CASTSRGQWFGRGNTIYF
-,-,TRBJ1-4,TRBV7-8,TGTGCCAGCAGCTTATTGGACAGTGAGTTCGGAAAACTGTTTTTT,CASSLLDSEFGKLFF
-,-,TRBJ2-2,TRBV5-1,TGCGCCAGCAGCGAATACGGGGGAAACACCGGGGAGCTGTTTTTT,CASSEYGGNTGELFF
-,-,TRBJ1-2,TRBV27,TGTGCCAGCAGTTCCCTGACGGCTCCTAACTATGGCTACACCTTC,CASSSLTAPNYGYTF
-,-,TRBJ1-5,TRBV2,TGTGCCAACAGACTACAGGGTATCAATCAGCCCCAGCATTTT,CANRLQGINQPQHF
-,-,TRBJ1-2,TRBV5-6,TGTGCCAGCAGCCTAAACTATGGCTACACCTTC,CASSLNYGYTF
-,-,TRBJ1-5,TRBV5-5,TGTGCCAGCAGCTTGGCCGGACAGAAAAATCAGCCCCAGCATTTT,CASSLAGQKNQPQHF
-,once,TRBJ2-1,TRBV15,TGTGCCACCAGCAGCCTAAGGGCGTCGTACAATGAGCAGTTCTTC,CATSSLRASYNEQFF
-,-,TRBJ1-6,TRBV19,TGTGCCGGCGGCGGGACTAATAATTCACCCCTCCACTTT,CAGGGTNNSPLHF
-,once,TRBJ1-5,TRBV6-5,TGTGCCACGGGGTTTGGTCTACAGCCCAATCAGCCCCAGCATTTT,CATGFGLQPNQPQHF
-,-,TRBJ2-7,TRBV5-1,TGCGCCAGCAGCTTTACACCCTCCTACGAGCAGTACTTC,CASSFTPSYEQYF
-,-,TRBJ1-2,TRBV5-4,TGTGCCAGCAGCTTGGAGGACAGTAGGGGCTACACCTTC,CASSLEDSRGYTF
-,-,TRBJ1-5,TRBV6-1,TGTGCCAGCAGTGCAGGACAAGGGGCTAGGGTCCTTACTAATAATCAGCCCCAGCATTTT,CASSAGQGARVLTNNQPQHF
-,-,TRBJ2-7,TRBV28,TGTGCCAGCAGTTTATTTGGTTACGAGCAGTACTTC,CASSLFGYEQYF
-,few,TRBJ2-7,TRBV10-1,TGCGCCAGCAGTAGGACAAAGGGCTACGAGCAGTACTTC,CASSRTKGYEQYF
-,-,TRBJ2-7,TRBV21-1,TGTGCCAGCAGCCTCCCGCGTTCCTACGAGCAGTACTTC,CASSLPRSYEQYF
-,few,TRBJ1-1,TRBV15,TGTGCCACCAGCTTCCACTGGGGCAAACCTAACACTGAAGCTTTCTTT,CATSFHWGKPNTEAFF
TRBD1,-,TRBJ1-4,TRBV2,TGTGCCAGCAGTGGCGACAGGGGCAATGAAAAACTGTTTTTT,CASSGDRGNEKLFF
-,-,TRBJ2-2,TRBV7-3,TGTGCCAGCAGCCCGCAGGAGGCCACCGGGGAGCTGTTTTTT,CASSPQEATGELFF
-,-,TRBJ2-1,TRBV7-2,TGTGCCAGCAGCTTAATAGGCGGGCCTAGCTCCTACAATGAGCAGTTCTTC,CASSLIGGPSSYNEQFF
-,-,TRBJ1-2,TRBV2,TGTGCCAGCAGTGAGGAGGAGCAGGGCCTTTATCACTATGGCTACACCTTC,CASSEEEQGLYHYGYTF
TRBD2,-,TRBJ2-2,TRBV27,TGTGCCAGCAGTTTCAGACTAGCGGGAGGGGGCTCGAACACCGGGGAGCTGTTTTTT,CASSFRLAGGGSNTGELFF
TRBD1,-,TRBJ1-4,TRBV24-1,TGTGCCACCAGTGATTTGCCCCGGACAGGGAAGTTTGATGAAAAACTGTTTTTT,CATSDLPRTGKFDEKLFF
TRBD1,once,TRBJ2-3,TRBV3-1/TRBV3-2,TGTGCCAGCAGCCAAGTACAGGGGGCTACAGATACGCAGTATTTT,CASSQVQGATDTQYF
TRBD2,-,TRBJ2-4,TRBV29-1,TGCAGCGTTTCCCAGGTCTGGCGGGAGAGGGAAAACATTCAGTACTTC,CSVSQVWRERENIQYF